Below are 23 T cell receptor beta chains sequenced from a single sample in a study of blood T cell repertoires in COVID-19. Using immunoSEQ multiplex PCR, the repertoire was profiled, and TCRdb retains in-frame clones only, with some absent. The profile shows 95,000 to 110,000 clones, around nine tenths of them singletons. The sequenced sample consisted of peripheral blood. Receptors originate from a human donor in a cohort sampled during active COVID-19.

The CDR3: CASSPGTSIYNEQFF. The CDR3 nucleotides read TGTGCCAGCAGTCCCGGGACTAGCATCTACAATGAGCAGTTCTTC. This chain connects TRBV11-2 to TRBJ2-1; 9 nucleotides agree with TRBD2. The germline gives CDR1 SGHAT, CDR2 FQNNGV. The CDR3 is made up of 15 amino acids. The V segment lost 6 bases and the J segment 3 bases; nucleotides outside the gene matches: 6.

The V call is TRBV7-8, the J call TRBJ1-3, with a weak D call TRBD1 (5 bases). Per germline, CDR1 SGHVS and CDR2 FQNEAQ. The V end lost 4 bases, the J end lost 4 bases, and 20 bases lay between the germline ends. The CDR3 spans 17 residues. CDR3 amino acids: CASSYRQGSSKGNTIYF. In DNA, the CDR3 is TGTGCCAGCAGCTACCGGCAGGGTAGCAGTAAGGGAAACACCATATATTTT. Based on the CDR3 plus reference TRBV7-8 and TRBJ1-3, the full variable domain is GAGVSQSPRYKVAKRGQDVALRCDPISGHVSLFWYQQALGQGPEFLTYFQNEAQLDKSGLPSDRFFAERPEGSVSTLKIQRTQQEDSAVYLCASSYRQGSSKGNTIYFGEGSWLTVV.

This sequence joins TRBV7-9 and TRBJ1-1; possibly TRBD1 for D (6 bases). The CDR3 length is 15 residues. Germline-derived CDR1 and CDR2 are SEHNR and FQNEAQ (reference sequence). Trimming shortened V by 4 bases and J by 2 bases, and 14 bases separated the two germline ends. The CDR3 DNA reads as TGTGCCAGCAGCTCAGCGACAGGAGGTAACACTGAAGCTTTCTTT. Its translation is CASSSATGGNTEAFF.

The chain has TRBV11-2 and TRBJ2-7; 8 bases fit TRBD2. V gave up 6 bases and J gave up 11 bases; unmatched junction bases: 15. CDR3 size: 14 residues. Germline values: CDR1 SGHAT, CDR2 FQNNGV. CDR3 loop: CASSIGASGLREYF. For the CDR3, the DNA is TGTGCCAGCAGTATAGGGGCTAGCGGGCTTAGGGAGTACTTC.

This clone was counted a single time. The chain recombines TRBV29-1 with TRBJ2-3; tentative D call: TRBD1 (5 bases). The ends were cut back, 4 bases at V and 5 bases at J, with 13 bases in the middle. The germline gives CDR1 SQVTM, CDR2 ANQGSEA. The CDR3 extends over 13 amino acids. The CDR3, as DNA: TGCAGCGTTGGAAGGGGTTCGGTAGATACGCAGTATTTT. Amino acid sequence: CSVGRGSVDTQYF.

As DNA, the CDR3 is TGTGCCAGCAGCCCGAGCCCCCTTAGCCCTTATGGCTACACCTTC. It encodes CASSPSPLSPYGYTF. The chain uses TRBV7-8 and TRBJ1-2; D is unresolved. The CDR3 is 15 amino acids. The V gene's germline CDR1 is SGHVS and CDR2 FQNEAQ. Trimming stripped 5 bases from V and 5 bases from J, with 18 bases between.

The rearrangement uses TRBV7-9 and TRBJ2-1, with TRBD2 matching 8 bases. V gave up 0 bases and J gave up 7 bases; unmatched junction bases: 2. The CDR3 has 14 residues. Germline-derived CDR1 and CDR2 are SEHNR and FQNEAQ (reference sequence). For the CDR3, the DNA is TGTGCCAGCAGCTTAGCGCGGGGGGTAAATGAGCAGTTCTTC. Its protein is CASSLARGVNEQFF.

This rearrangement joins TRBV11-2 to TRBJ2-3, with 10 positions matching TRBD2. Germline values: CDR1 SGHAT, CDR2 FQNNGV. CDR3 length equals 16 residues. V trimming: 4 bases; J trimming: 0 bases; junction bases outside the gene matches: 4. The CDR3 nucleotides read TGTGCCAGCAGCTCTATTAGCGGGAGGAGCACAGATACGCAGTATTTT. Translating gives CASSSISGRSTDTQYF.

V is TRBV6-6 and J is TRBJ2-1; no definite D call. CDR3 length: 12 amino acids. The ends were cut back, 6 bases at V and 4 bases at J, with 7 bases in the middle. Germline V lookup: CDR1 MNHNY, CDR2 SVGAGI (reference sequence). The chain's CDR3 is CASSPEYNEQFF. The CDR3 DNA reads TGTGCCAGCAGCCCCGAGTACAATGAGCAGTTCTTC.

V is TRBV10-3 and J is TRBJ2-7, with 8 bases that match TRBD1. The CDR3 spans 15 residues. After removal of 2 bases from V and 0 bases from J, the junction contained 3 bases not matched to a gene. The germline CDR1 and CDR2 sequences are ENHRY and SYGVKD. In DNA form, the CDR3 reads TGTGCCATCAGTGAGAGGGACAGGAGCTCCTACGAGCAGTACTTC. It specifies CAISERDRSSYEQYF.

V is TRBV5-6 and J is TRBJ2-1, with 7 nucleotides matching TRBD2. After removal of 1 base from V and 6 bases from J, the junction contained 7 bases not matched to a gene. Per germline, CDR1 SGHDT and CDR2 YYEEEE. CDR3 length equals 15 residues. In DNA, the CDR3 is TGTGCCAGCAGCTTGACCCCTAGCGGAGGCAATGAGCAGTTCTTC. Translated, it gives CASSLTPSGGNEQFF.

The CDR3 is CASSSNSYGYTF. CDR3 sequence (DNA): TGTGCCAGCAGCTCGAACAGCTATGGCTACACCTTC. The chain couples TRBV7-9 to TRBJ1-2; D gene ambiguous. Trimming pared 4 bases from V and 4 bases from J, leaving 7 bases between. Germline V gives CDR1 SEHNR, CDR2 FQNEAQ (reference sequence). The CDR3 runs 12 residues.

This chain uses TRBV3-1 (or the pseudogene TRBV3-2) with TRBJ1-1; D is ambiguous. The CDR3 runs 13 residues. CDR1 and CDR2 (germline): LGHDT, YNNKEL (reference sequence). Trimming removed 0 bases from V and 4 bases from J, with 6 bases in between. CDR3 DNA: TGTGCCAGCAGCCAAGAGAGGATCACTGAAGCTTTCTTT. Encoded protein: CASSQERITEAFF.

The chain links TRBV6-1 to TRBJ2-2, with 12 bases matching TRBD2. V trimming: 2 bases; J trimming: 5 bases; junction bases outside the gene matches: 3. Germline V gene lookup returns CDR1 MNHNS and CDR2 SASEGT. The CDR3 is 16 amino acids. CDR3: CASSESTSGGTGELFF. The CDR3, as DNA: TGTGCCAGCAGTGAATCTACTAGCGGGGGGACCGGGGAGCTGTTTTTT.

V is TRBV3-1 (or the pseudogene TRBV3-2) and J is TRBJ2-1, with 11 nucleotides matching TRBD2. The CDR3 extends over 15 amino acids. Germline V gene sequence: CDR1 LGHDT, CDR2 YNNKEL (reference sequence). Losses at the gene ends were 4 bases for V and 8 bases for J; bases not matched to a gene: 7. CDR3 loop: CASSRGLAGLDEQFF. The DNA of the CDR3 is TGTGCCAGCAGCCGAGGACTAGCGGGTTTGGATGAGCAGTTCTTC.

The chain couples TRBV3-1 (or the pseudogene TRBV3-2) to TRBJ2-7; no definite D call. The CDR3 runs 14 residues. Per the germline V gene, CDR1 is LGHDT and CDR2 is YNNKEL (reference sequence). Trimming left V 3 bases short and J 4 bases short, with 13 bases between. CDR3 in amino acids: CASSQNWADYEQYF. The CDR3 bases are TGTGCCAGCAGCCAGAATTGGGCCGATTACGAGCAGTACTTC.

V usage is TRBV25-1 and J usage is TRBJ2-5; a possible D gene is TRBD2 (6 bases). CDR3 length: 16 residues. V lost 4 bases, J lost 2 bases, and 17 bases lay in between. Germline loops: CDR1 MGHDK, CDR2 SYGVNS. The CDR3 loop is CASSVRIRESQETQYF. In nucleotides, the CDR3 is TGTGCCAGCAGTGTAAGAATCCGGGAGAGTCAAGAGACCCAGTACTTC. The whole variable domain, remainder taken from reference TRBV25-1 and TRBJ2-5, is EADIYQTPRYLVIGTGKKITLECSQTMGHDKMYWYQQDPGMELHLIHYSYGVNSTEKGDLSSESTVSRIRTEHFPLTLESARPSHTSQYLCASSVRIRESQETQYFGPGTRLLVL.

This rearrangement joins TRBV10-3 to TRBJ2-7, with a weak D call TRBD1 (5 bases). Germline V gives CDR1 ENHRY, CDR2 SYGVKD. The CDR3 loop spans 13 amino acids. V was trimmed by 0 bases and J by 6 bases, leaving 9 bases between them. CDR3 nucleotides: TGTGCCATCAGTGAGTCAGGGGTTGGCGAGCAGTACTTC. This codes for CAISESGVGEQYF.

This clone was seen only once. The chain is built from TRBV29-1 and TRBJ1-1; no reliable D call. Germline V gene lookup returns CDR1 SQVTM and CDR2 ANQGSEA. The CDR3 is made up of 11 amino acids. Between the trimmed V and J ends, which lost 4 bases and 6 bases, there was a span of 9 bases. The CDR3 loop reads CSVGRTAEAFF. The CDR3 DNA follows: TGCAGCGTTGGAAGAACGGCTGAAGCTTTCTTT.

This sequence joins TRBV27 and TRBJ2-7; perhaps TRBD1 as D (6 bases). Germline lookup yields CDR1 MNHEY and CDR2 SMNVEV (reference sequence). The CDR3 has 14 amino acids. Deletions cut 0 bases from V and 2 bases from J, with 8 bases between. CDR3 sequence (DNA): TGTGCCAGCAGTTTATCACAGGGCGCCTACGAGCAGTACTTC. This encodes CASSLSQGAYEQYF.

This clone was seen a single time. The chain has TRBV5-4 and TRBJ2-7; no reliable D call. CDR1 is SGHNT, CDR2 YYREEE, per germline (reference sequence). The CDR3 has 12 residues. Trimming cost V 0 bases and J 2 bases, with 3 bases left between them. In DNA, the CDR3 is TGTGCCAGCAGCTTGGGTACCTACGAGCAGTACTTC. Protein sequence: CASSLGTYEQYF. Full variable domain (outside the CDR3, taken from reference TRBV5-4 and TRBJ2-7): ETGVTQSPTHLIKTRGQQVTLRCSSQSGHNTVSWYQQALGQGPQFIFQYYREEENGRGNFPPRFSGLQFPNYSSELNVNALELDDSALYLCASSLGTYEQYFGPGTRLTVT.

The rearrangement uses TRBV27 and TRBJ2-1; 9 nucleotides line up with TRBD2. V was pared by 8 bases and J by 0 bases, with 14 bases of the junction left unmatched. The V gene's germline CDR1 is MNHEY and CDR2 SMNVEV (reference sequence). This CDR3 comprises 18 residues. The CDR3 protein is CASRGQAGGKSSYNEQFF. In nucleotides, the CDR3 is TGTGCCAGCCGAGGTCAAGCGGGGGGAAAGAGCTCCTACAATGAGCAGTTCTTC.

This clone has a single count. The V gene is TRBV29-1, the J gene TRBJ2-2; TRBD1 aligns across 8 bases. Germline CDR1 is SQVTM and CDR2 is ANQGSEA. This CDR3 contains 15 residues. The junction had 8 bases not matched to a gene; V was cut back by 5 bases and J by 3 bases. The chain's CDR3 is CSVHPGQADTGELFF. DNA of the CDR3: TGCAGCGTTCATCCGGGACAGGCTGACACCGGGGAGCTGTTTTTT.